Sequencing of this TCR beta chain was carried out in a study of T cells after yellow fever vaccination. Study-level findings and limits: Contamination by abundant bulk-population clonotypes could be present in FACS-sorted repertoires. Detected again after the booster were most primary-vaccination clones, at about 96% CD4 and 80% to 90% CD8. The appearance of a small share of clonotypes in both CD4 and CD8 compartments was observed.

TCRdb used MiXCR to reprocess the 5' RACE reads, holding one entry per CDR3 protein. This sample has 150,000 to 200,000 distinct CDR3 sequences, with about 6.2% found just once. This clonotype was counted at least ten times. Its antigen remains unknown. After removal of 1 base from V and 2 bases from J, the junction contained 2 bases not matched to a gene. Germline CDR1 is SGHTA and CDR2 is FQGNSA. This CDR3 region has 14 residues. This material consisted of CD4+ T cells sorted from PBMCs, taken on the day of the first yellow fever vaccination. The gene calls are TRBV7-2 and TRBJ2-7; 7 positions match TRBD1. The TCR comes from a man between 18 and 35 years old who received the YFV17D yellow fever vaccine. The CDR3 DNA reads TGTGCCAGCAGCTTAGGCCAGGGGGCCTACGAGCAGTACTTC. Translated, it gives CASSLGQGAYEQYF.